The 16 T cell receptor beta chains reported below all come from one sample, sequenced in a study of cytomegalovirus exposure and HLA in healthy donors. Amplification used 60 Vbeta primers and 13 Jbeta primers. Profiled with immunoSEQ multiplex PCR; TCRdb holds only in-frame clones, not every one. The data show 70,000 to 85,000 clones, around 68% seen once. Sample: PBMCs. The source is a man aged 35-49 years in good health and CMV-seropositive.

The gene calls are TRBV28 and TRBJ2-7; 8 bases fit TRBD1. This CDR3 contains 15 residues. Germline V gene sequence: CDR1 MDHEN, CDR2 SYDVKM. The ends lost 5 bases at V and 5 bases at J; junction bases unmatched: 11. CDR3 in DNA: TGTGCCAGCAGTCTCCCTAGCAGGGGGCAGGACGAGCAGTACTTC. Its translation is CASSLPSRGQDEQYF.

The rearrangement joins TRBV5-1 to TRBJ1-1; D is perhaps TRBD1 (5 bases). V lost 0 bases to trimming and J lost 5 bases, with 14 bases between them. The CDR3 runs to 15 residues. The germline V gene has CDR1 SGHRS and CDR2 YFSETQ. CDR3 in DNA: TGCGCCAGCAGCTTGGACAGCATCGGGGGTACTGAAGCTTTCTTT. Its translation: CASSLDSIGGTEAFF. The whole variable domain, remainder taken from reference TRBV5-1 and TRBJ1-1, is KAGVTQTPRYLIKTRGQQVTLSCSPISGHRSVSWYQQTPGQGLQFLFEYFSETQRNKGNFPGRFSGRQFSNSRSEMNVSTLELGDSALYLCASSLDSIGGTEAFFGQGTRLTVV.

The CDR3 bases are TGCAGCGTAGGGGAGGGGCTCGGTTATGGCTACACCTTC. It encodes CSVGEGLGYGYTF. The gene calls are TRBV29-1 and TRBJ1-2, with a tentative D call TRBD1 (5 bases). V lost 6 bases to trimming and J lost 5 bases, with 16 bases between them. CDR1 is SQVTM and CDR2 is ANQGSEA in the germline V gene. The CDR3 is made up of 13 amino acids.

The rearrangement uses TRBV7-2 and TRBJ1-6; D is uncertain. V lost 6 bases and J lost 10, with 13 bases in between. Germline V lookup: CDR1 SGHTA, CDR2 FQGNSA. The CDR3 sequence is 13 residues long. The CDR3 reads CASSSLSRSPLHF. Here the CDR3 DNA reads TGTGCCAGCAGTTCTCTTTCACGGTCACCCCTCCACTTT. The entire variable domain, with the rest obtained from reference TRBV7-2 and TRBJ1-6, is as follows: GAGVSQSPSNKVTEKGKDVELRCDPISGHTALYWYRQSLGQGLEFLIYFQGNSAPDKSGLPSDRFSAERTGGSVSTLTIQRTQQEDSAVYLCASSSLSRSPLHFGNGTRLTVT.

This chain connects TRBV28 to TRBJ2-7; the match to TRBD1 covers 12 bases. Unmatched junction bases numbered 3, after V lost 4 bases and J lost 2 bases. The germline V gene has CDR1 MDHEN and CDR2 SYDVKM. CDR3 size: 15 residues. The CDR3 DNA sequence: TGTGCCAGCAGTTCCGGGACAGGGGGCACCTACGAGCAGTACTTC. It specifies CASSSGTGGTYEQYF.

This clone was seen a few times. This chain connects TRBV18 to TRBJ2-3; TRBD2 is a possible D gene (5 bases). The CDR3 is 14 amino acids. Germline loops: CDR1 KGHSH, CDR2 LQKENI. V was shortened by 2 bases and J by 3 bases, with 9 bases between the two germline ends. CDR3 DNA: TGTGCCAGCTCACCAGTGGTAGCGACAGATACGCAGTATTTT. This gives the protein CASSPVVATDTQYF.

This chain joins TRBV7-9 and TRBJ2-1; 9 positions match TRBD2. V was clipped by 6 bases and J by 3 bases; unmatched bases: 9. The CDR3 spans 16 residues. Germline V lookup: CDR1 SEHNR, CDR2 FQNEAQ (reference sequence). The chain's CDR3 is CASRNSGGMFYNEQFF. The CDR3 DNA sequence: TGTGCCAGCAGAAATAGCGGGGGAATGTTCTACAATGAGCAGTTCTTC.

CDR3 DNA: TGTGCCTGGAGTATACGGGGCAATCAGCCCCAGCATTTT. This encodes CAWSIRGNQPQHF. The chain employs TRBV30 and TRBJ1-5, with D unclear. Germline V CDR1 and CDR2: GTSNPN, SVGIG (reference sequence). The CDR3 runs 13 residues. V lost 2 bases and J lost 2, with 7 bases in between.

The chain recombines TRBV15 with TRBJ2-3; the match to TRBD2 covers 9 bases. Losses at the gene ends were 0 bases for V and 5 bases for J; bases not matched to a gene: 6. There are 16 residues in the CDR3. Germline assignment: CDR1 LNHNV and CDR2 YYDKDF (reference sequence). CDR3 sequence: CATSREFAGGIDTQYF. The CDR3 nucleotides are TGTGCCACCAGCAGAGAGTTTGCGGGAGGGATAGATACGCAGTATTTT.

This clone has just a few counts. The CDR3 is CASSPGGWNNEQFF. DNA for the CDR3: TGTGCCAGCTCACCAGGGGGCTGGAACAATGAGCAGTTCTTC. This chain connects TRBV18 to TRBJ2-1; a weak D match, TRBD1 (6 bases). Trimming cost V 2 bases and J 5 bases, with 10 bases left between them. Germline V gene lookup returns CDR1 KGHSH and CDR2 LQKENI. The CDR3 consists of 14 residues. Based on the CDR3 plus reference TRBV18 and TRBJ2-1, the full variable domain is NAGVMQNPRHLVRRRGQEARLRCSPMKGHSHVYWYRQLPEEGLKFMVYLQKENIIDESGMPKERFSAEFPKEGPSILRIQQVVRGDSAAYFCASSPGGWNNEQFFGPGTRLTVL.

The chain employs TRBV27 and TRBJ1-4; 8 positions agree with TRBD1. Per the germline V gene, CDR1 is MNHEY and CDR2 is SMNVEV (reference sequence). Trimming cost V 5 bases and J 5 bases; bases outside gene matches: 10. The CDR3 consists of 16 residues. DNA of the CDR3: TGTGCCAGCAGTACGGCAGGGGGCGCGAGGAATGAAAAACTGTTTTTT. Residues: CASSTAGGARNEKLFF.

The CDR3 DNA is TGTGCCAGCAGTGAGGTGGGACAGAGCTCCTACGAGCAGTACTTC. Protein product: CASSEVGQSSYEQYF. The chain joins TRBV28 to TRBJ2-7; TRBD1 matches 7 bases. Germline V gives CDR1 MDHEN, CDR2 SYDVKM. The length of the CDR3 is 15 residues. The J segment lost 0 bases and the V segment lost 5 bases, leaving 7 bases of the junction unmatched.

The V and J genes are TRBV6-1 and TRBJ1-1, with D perhaps matching TRBD1 (5 bases). Trimming shortened V by 5 bases and J by 1 base, and 11 bases separated the two germline ends. From germline, CDR1 is MNHNS and CDR2 SASEGT. The CDR3 has 14 amino acids. The CDR3 nucleotides are TGTGCCAGCAGTTCAACCCAGGGGAACACTGAAGCTTTCTTT. Protein sequence: CASSSTQGNTEAFF.

The chain has TRBV5-4 and TRBJ2-3, with TRBD1 matching over 7 bases. CDR3 length: 15 amino acids. CDR1 is SGHNT and CDR2 is YYREEE in the germline V gene (reference sequence). Germline trimming cut 3 bases from V and 3 bases from J; bases unmatched to any gene: 7. CDR3 in amino acids: CASSSDRVRTDTQYF. The CDR3 nucleotides are TGTGCCAGCAGCTCCGACAGGGTGCGAACAGATACGCAGTATTTT.

To note about this clone: One end of the junction does not line up with germline, which may come from a read error. The rearrangement links TRBV5-1 to TRBJ1-2, with D perhaps matching TRBD1 (6 bases). This CDR3 region has 9 residues. Germline CDR1 is SGHRS and CDR2 is YFSETQ. The CDR3 protein is CASFRQDPF. The CDR3 DNA follows: TGCGCCAGCTTTAGACAGGATCCTTTC.

This clone is a singleton in its sample. This chain links TRBV21-1 with TRBJ2-7; the table's D call, TRBD2, was not checked against the DNA. TRBV21-1 is a known pseudogene. The CDR3 sequence is 14 residues long. The CDR3 protein is CASSKGTGSYEQYF. The CDR3 coding sequence is TGTGCCAGCAGCAAAGGAACGGGCTCCTACGAGCAGTACTTC.